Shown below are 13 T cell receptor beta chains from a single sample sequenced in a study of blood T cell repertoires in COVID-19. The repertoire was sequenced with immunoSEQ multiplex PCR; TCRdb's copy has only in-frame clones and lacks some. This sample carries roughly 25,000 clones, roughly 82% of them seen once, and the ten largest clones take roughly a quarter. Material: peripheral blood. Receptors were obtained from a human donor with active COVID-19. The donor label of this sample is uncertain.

The CDR3 is CASSSRQGSYNEQFF. CDR3 DNA: TGTGCCAGCAGCTCCCGACAGGGGTCCTACAATGAGCAGTTCTTC. The chain is built from TRBV11-3 and TRBJ2-1; 8 positions match TRBD1. This CDR3 region has 15 residues. Germline V gene data show CDR1 as SGHNT and CDR2 as YENEEA. Unmatched junction bases numbered 3, after V lost 4 bases and J lost 1 base.

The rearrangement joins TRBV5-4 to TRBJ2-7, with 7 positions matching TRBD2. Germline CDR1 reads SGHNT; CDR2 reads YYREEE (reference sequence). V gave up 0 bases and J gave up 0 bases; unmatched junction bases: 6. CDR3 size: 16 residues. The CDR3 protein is CASSLGRGGSSYEQYF. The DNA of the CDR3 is TGTGCCAGCAGCTTGGGACGTGGCGGGAGCTCCTACGAGCAGTACTTC.

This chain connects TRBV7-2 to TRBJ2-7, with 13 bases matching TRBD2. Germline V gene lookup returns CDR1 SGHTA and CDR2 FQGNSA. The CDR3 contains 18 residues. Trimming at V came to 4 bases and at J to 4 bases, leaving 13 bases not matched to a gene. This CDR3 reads CASSSSPGTSGVRYEQYF. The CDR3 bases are TGTGCCAGCAGCTCAAGTCCCGGGACTAGCGGGGTCAGGTACGAGCAGTACTTC.

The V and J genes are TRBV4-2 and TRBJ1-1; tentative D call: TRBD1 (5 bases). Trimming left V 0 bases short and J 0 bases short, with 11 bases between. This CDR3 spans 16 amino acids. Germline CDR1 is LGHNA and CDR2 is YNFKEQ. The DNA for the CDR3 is TGTGCCAGCAGCCAAGATCGGGCAGGGATGAACACTGAAGCTTTCTTT. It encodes CASSQDRAGMNTEAFF.

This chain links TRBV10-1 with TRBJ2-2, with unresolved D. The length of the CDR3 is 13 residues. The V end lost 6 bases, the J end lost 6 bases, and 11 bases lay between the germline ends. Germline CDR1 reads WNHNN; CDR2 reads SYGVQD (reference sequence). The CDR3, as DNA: TGCGCCAGCAGCGCTGCTGGCTCCGGGGAGCTGTTTTTT. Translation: CASSAAGSGELFF.

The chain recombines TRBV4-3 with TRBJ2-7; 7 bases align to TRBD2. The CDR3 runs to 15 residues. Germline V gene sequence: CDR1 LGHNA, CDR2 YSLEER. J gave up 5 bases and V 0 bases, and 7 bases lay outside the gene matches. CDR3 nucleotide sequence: TGCGCCAGCAGCCAAGATTGGACTAGTGGCGACGAGCAGTACTTC. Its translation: CASSQDWTSGDEQYF.

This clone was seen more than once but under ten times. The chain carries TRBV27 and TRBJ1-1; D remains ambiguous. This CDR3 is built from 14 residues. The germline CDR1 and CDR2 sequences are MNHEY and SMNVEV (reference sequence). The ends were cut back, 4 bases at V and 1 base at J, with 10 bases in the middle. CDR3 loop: CASSSPTGNTEAFF. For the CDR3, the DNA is TGTGCCAGCAGTTCTCCAACGGGGAACACTGAAGCTTTCTTT.

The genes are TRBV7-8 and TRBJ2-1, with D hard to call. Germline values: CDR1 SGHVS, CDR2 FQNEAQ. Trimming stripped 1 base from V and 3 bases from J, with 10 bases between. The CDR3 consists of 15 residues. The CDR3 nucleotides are TGTGCCAGCAGCTTAGGAGCCACTTACTACAATGAGCAGTTCTTC. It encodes CASSLGATYYNEQFF. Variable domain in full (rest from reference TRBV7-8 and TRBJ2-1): GAGVSQSPRYKVAKRGQDVALRCDPISGHVSLFWYQQALGQGPEFLTYFQNEAQLDKSGLPSDRFFAERPEGSVSTLKIQRTQQEDSAVYLCASSLGATYYNEQFFGPGTRLTVL.

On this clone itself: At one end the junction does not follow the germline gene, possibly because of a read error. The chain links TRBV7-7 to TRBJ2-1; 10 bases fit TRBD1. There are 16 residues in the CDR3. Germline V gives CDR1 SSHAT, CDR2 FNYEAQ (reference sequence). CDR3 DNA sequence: TGTGCTAGCAGACGAAGGGGGACAGGGGACTACAATGAGCAGTTCTTC. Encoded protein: CASRRRGTGDYNEQFF.

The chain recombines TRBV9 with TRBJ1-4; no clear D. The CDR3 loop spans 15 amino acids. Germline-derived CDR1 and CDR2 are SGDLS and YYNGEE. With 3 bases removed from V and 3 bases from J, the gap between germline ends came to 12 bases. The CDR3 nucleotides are TGTGCCAGCAGCGGTGCCCCGGGGTCTAATGAAAAACTGTTTTTT. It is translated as CASSGAPGSNEKLFF.

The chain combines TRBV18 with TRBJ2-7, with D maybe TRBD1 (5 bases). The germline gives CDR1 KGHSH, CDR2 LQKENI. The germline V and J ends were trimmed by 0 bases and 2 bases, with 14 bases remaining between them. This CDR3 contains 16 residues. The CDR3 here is CASSPPGQGSPYEQYF. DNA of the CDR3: TGTGCCAGCTCACCACCCGGGCAGGGCAGTCCCTACGAGCAGTACTTC.

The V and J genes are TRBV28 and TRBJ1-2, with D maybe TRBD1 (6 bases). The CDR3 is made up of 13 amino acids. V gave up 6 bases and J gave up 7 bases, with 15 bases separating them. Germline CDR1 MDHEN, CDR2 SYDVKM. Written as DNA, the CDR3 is TGTGCCAGCAGCCGTAACCCAGGGGCTGGCTACACCTTC. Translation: CASSRNPGAGYTF.

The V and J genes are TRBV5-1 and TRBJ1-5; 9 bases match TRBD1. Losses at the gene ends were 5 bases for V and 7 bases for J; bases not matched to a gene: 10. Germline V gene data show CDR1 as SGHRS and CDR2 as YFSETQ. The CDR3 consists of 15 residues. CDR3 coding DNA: TGCGCCAGCAGGCCATCCACAGGGGGCCTCCAGCCCCAGCATTTT. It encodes CASRPSTGGLQPQHF.